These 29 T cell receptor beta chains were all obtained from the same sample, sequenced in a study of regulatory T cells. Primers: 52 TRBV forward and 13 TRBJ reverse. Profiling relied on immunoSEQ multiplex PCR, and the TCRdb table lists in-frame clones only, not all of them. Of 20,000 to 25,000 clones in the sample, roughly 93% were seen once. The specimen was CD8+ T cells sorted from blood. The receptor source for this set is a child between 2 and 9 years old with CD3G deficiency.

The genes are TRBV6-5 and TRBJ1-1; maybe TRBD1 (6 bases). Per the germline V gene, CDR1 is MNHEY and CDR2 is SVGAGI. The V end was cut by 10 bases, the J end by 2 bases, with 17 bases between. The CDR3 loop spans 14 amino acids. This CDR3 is CATRVRGINTEAFF. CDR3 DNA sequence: TGTGCCACTCGAGTCAGGGGTATTAACACTGAAGCTTTCTTT.

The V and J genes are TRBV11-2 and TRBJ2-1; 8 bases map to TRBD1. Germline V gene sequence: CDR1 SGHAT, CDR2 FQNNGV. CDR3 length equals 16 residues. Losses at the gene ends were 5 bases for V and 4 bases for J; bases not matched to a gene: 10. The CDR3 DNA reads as TGTGCCAGCAGCCCCGCCAGGACAGGGCCGTACAATGAGCAGTTCTTC. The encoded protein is CASSPARTGPYNEQFF.

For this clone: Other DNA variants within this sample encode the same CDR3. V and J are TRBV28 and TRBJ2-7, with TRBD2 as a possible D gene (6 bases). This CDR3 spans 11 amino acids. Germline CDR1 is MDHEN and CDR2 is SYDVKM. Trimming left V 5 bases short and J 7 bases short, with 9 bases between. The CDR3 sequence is CASSLGLEQYF. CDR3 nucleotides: TGTGCCAGCAGTCTGGGACTGGAGCAGTACTTC.

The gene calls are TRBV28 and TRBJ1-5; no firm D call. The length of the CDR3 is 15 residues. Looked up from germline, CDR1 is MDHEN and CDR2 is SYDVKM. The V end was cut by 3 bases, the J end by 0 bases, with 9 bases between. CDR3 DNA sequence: TGTGCCAGCAGTTTCCGGCCCGCTAGCAATCAGCCCCAGCATTTT. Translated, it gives CASSFRPASNQPQHF.

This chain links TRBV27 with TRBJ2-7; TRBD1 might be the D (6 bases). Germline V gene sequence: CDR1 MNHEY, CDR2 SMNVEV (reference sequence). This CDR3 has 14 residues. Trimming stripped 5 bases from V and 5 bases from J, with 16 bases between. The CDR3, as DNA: TGTGCCAGCAGTCCCGGGGCCAGGGGACACGAGCAGTACTTC. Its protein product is CASSPGARGHEQYF.

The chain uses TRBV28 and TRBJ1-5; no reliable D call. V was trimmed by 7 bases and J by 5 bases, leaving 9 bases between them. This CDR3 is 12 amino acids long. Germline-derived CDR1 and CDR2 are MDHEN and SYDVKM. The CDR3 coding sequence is TGTGCCAGCAACGACGGGGATCAGCCCCAGCATTTT. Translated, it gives CASNDGDQPQHF.

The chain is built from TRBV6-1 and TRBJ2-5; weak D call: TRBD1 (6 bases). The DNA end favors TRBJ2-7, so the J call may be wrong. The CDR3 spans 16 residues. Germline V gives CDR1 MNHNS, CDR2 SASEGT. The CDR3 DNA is TGTGCCAGCAGTGAACGGGACACCGAGGGGCTCTACGAGCAGTACTTC. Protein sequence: CASSERDTEGLYEQYF.

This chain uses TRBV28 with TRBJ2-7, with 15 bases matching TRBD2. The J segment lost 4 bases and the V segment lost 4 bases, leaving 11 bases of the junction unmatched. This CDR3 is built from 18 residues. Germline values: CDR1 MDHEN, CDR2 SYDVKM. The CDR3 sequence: CASSSRVGTSGRFYEQYF. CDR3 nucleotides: TGTGCCAGCAGTTCAAGGGTAGGGACTAGCGGGAGGTTTTACGAGCAGTACTTC.

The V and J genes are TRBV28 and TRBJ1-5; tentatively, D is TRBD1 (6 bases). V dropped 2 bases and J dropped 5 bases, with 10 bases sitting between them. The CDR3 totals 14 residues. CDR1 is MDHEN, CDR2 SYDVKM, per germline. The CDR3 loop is CASSLGGTYQPQHF. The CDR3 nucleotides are TGTGCCAGCAGTTTAGGGGGCACCTATCAGCCCCAGCATTTT.

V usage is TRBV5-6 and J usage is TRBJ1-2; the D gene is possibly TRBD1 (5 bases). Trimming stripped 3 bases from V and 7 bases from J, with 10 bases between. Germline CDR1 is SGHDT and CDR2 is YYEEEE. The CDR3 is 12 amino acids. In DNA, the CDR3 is TGTGCCAGCAGCTCCGGGACGCTTGGCTACACCTTC. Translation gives CASSSGTLGYTF.

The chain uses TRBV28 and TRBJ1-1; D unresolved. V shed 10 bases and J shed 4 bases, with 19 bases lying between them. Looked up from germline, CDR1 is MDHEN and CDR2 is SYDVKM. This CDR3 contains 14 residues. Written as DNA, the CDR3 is TGTGCCACCGCGACGGCCGGGGTGGGCACTGAAGCTTTCTTT. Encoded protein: CATATAGVGTEAFF.

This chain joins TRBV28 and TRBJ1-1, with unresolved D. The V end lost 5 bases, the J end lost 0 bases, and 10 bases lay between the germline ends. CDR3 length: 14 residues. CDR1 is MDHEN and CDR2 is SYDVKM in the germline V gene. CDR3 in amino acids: CASSTRIMNTEAFF. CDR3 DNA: TGTGCCAGCAGTACCCGGATAATGAACACTGAAGCTTTCTTT.

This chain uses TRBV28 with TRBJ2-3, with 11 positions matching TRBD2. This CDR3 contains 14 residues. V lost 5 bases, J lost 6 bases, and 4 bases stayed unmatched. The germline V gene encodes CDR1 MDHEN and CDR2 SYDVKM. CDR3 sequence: CASSPLAGEDTQYF. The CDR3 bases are TGTGCCAGCAGTCCACTAGCGGGAGAGGATACGCAGTATTTT. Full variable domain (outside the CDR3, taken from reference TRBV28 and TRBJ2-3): DVKVTQSSRYLVKRTGEKVFLECVQDMDHENMFWYRQDPGLGLRLIYFSYDVKMKEKGDIPEGYSVSREKKERFSLILESASTNQTSMYLCASSPLAGEDTQYFGPGTRLTVL.

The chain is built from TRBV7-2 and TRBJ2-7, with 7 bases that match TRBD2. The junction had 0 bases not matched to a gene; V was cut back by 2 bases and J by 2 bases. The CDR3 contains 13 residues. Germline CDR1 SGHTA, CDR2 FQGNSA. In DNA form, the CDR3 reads TGTGCCAGCAGCTTACTAGCGGCCTACGAGCAGTACTTC. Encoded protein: CASSLLAAYEQYF.

In nucleotides, the CDR3 is TGTGCCAGCAGTGGTAGGCTCCAGGGTTTGAACGAGTACTTC. Protein product: CASSGRLQGLNEYF. The V gene is TRBV28, the J gene TRBJ2-7; D is perhaps TRBD1 (5 bases). The CDR3 is 14 residues long. V lost 5 bases, J lost 11 bases, and 22 bases lay in between. CDR1 and CDR2 from the germline V gene are MDHEN and SYDVKM.

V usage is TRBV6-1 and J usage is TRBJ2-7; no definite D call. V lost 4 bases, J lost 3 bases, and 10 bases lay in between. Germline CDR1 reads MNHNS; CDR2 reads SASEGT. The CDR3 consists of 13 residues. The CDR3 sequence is CASSGDFDYEQYF. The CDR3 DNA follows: TGTGCCAGCAGTGGCGACTTTGACTACGAGCAGTACTTC.

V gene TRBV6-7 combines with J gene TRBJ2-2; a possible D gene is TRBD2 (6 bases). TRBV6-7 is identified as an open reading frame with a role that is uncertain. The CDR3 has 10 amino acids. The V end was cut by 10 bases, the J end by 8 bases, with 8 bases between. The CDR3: CAKGGGELFF. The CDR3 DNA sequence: TGTGCCAAAGGAGGGGGGGAGCTGTTTTTT.

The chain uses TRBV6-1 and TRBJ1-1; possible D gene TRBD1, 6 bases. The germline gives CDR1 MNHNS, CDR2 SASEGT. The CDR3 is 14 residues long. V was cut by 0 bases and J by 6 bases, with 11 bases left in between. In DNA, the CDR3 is TGTGCCAGCAGTGAAGCGCTCGAGGGGGCTGAAGCTTTCTTT. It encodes CASSEALEGAEAFF.

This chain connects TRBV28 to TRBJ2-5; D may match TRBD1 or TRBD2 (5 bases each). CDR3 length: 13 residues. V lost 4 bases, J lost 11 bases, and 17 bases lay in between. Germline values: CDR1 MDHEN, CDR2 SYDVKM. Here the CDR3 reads CASSWGELGEQYF. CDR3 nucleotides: TGTGCCAGCAGTTGGGGAGAGTTAGGGGAGCAGTACTTC.

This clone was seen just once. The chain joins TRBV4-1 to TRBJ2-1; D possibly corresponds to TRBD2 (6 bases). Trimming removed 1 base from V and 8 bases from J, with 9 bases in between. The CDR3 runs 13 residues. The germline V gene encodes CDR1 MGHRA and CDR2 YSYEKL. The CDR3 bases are TGCGCCAGCAGCCAAGTGGGCGGGGATGAGCAGTTCTTC. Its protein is CASSQVGGDEQFF.

The CDR3 spells CASSQAAGELFF. The CDR3 DNA sequence: TGCGCCAGCAGCCAAGCAGCCGGGGAGCTGTTTTTT. The gene calls are TRBV4-1 and TRBJ2-2; D not resolved. Germline V CDR1 and CDR2: MGHRA, YSYEKL. The CDR3 contains 12 residues. Trimming took off 1 base at V and 6 bases at J, with 3 bases between the two ends.

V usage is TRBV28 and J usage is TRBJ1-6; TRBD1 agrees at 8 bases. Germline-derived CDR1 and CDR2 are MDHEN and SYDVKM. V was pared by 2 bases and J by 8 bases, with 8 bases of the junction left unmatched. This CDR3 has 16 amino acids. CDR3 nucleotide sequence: TGTGCCAGCAGTTTAACGCGTCACAGGGGGGATTCACCCCTCCACTTT. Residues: CASSLTRHRGDSPLHF.

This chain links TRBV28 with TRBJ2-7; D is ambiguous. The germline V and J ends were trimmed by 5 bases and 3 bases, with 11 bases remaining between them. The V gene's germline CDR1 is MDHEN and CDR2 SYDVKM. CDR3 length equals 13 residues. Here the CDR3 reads CASSGDTVYEQYF. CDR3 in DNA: TGTGCCAGCAGTGGAGATACAGTCTACGAGCAGTACTTC.

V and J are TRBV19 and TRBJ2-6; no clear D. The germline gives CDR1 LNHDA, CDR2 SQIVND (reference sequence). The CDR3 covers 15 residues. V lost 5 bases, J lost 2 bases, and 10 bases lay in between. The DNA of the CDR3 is TGTGCCAGTAGTCAACATCCCCCTGGGGCCAACGTCCTGACTTTC. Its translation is CASSQHPPGANVLTF. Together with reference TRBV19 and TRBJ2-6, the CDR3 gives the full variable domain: DGGITQSPKYLFRKEGQNVTLSCEQNLNHDAMYWYRQDPGQGLRLIYYSQIVNDFQKGDIAEGYSVSREKKESFPLTVTSAQKNPTAFYLCASSQHPPGANVLTFGAGSRLTVL.

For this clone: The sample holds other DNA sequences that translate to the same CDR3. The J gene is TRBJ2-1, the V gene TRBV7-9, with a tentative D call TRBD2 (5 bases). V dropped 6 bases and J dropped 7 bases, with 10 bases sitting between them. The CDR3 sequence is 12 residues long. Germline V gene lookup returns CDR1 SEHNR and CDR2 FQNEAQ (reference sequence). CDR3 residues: CASSLGVNEQFF. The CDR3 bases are TGTGCCAGCAGTCTCGGGGTTAATGAGCAGTTCTTC.

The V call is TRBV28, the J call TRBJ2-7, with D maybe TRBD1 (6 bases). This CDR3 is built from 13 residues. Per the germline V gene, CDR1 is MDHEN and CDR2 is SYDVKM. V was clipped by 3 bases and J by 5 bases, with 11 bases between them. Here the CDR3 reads CASSLGQGHEQYF. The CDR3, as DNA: TGTGCCAGCAGTTTGGGGCAGGGGCACGAGCAGTACTTC.

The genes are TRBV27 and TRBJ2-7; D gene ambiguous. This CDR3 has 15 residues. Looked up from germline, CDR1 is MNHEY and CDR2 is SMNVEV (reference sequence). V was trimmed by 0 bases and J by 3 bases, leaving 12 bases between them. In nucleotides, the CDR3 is TGTGCCAGCAGTTTATCTGGGAATCCCATCTACGAGCAGTACTTC. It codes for CASSLSGNPIYEQYF.

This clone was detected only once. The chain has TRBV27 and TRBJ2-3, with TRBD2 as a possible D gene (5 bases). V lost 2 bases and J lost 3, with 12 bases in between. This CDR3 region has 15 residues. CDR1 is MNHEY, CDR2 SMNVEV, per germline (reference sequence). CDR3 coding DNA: TGTGCCAGCAGTTTAACTAGTTCAATTACAGATACGCAGTATTTT. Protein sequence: CASSLTSSITDTQYF.

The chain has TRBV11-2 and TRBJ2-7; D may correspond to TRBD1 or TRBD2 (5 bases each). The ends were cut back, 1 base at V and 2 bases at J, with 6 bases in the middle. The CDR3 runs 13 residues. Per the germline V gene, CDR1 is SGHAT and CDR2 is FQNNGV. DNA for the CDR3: TGTGCCAGCAGCTTAGGGGGGACCTACGAGCAGTACTTC. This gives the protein CASSLGGTYEQYF.